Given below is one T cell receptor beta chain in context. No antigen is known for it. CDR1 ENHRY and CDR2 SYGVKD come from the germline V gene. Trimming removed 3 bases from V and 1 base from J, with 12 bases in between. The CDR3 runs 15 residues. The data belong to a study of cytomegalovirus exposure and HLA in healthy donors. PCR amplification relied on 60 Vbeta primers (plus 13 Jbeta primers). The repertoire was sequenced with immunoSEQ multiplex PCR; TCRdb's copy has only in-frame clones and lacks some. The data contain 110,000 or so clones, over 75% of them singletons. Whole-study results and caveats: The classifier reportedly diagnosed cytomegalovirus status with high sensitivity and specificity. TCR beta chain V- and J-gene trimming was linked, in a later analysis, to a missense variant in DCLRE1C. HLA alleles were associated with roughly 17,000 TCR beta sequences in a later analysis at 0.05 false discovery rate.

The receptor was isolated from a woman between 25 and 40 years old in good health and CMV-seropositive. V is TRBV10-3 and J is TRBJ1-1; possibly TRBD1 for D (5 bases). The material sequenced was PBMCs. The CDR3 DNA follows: TGTGCCATCAGTGAACCCAGGGCTTCGAACACTGAAGCTTTCTTT. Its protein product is CAISEPRASNTEAFF.